The TCR beta chain described here comes from a study of blood T cell repertoires in COVID-19. Study overall: Sites in the United States, Italy and Spain provided acute and convalescent COVID-19 samples. Sources were T cells, B-cell-depleted T cells, or PBMCs; the material itself was cDNA or gDNA.

Source study methods: The assay estimated nucleated cells by amplifying reference gene primers. Using immunoSEQ multiplex PCR, the repertoire was profiled, and TCRdb retains in-frame clones only, with some absent. V, J and clone size are those of that table, while D and trimming were read from the DNA. This table has about 36,000 clones, 90% appearing once. This CDR3 has 13 amino acids. Per the germline V gene, CDR1 is SGDLS and CDR2 is YYNGEE. The V and J ends lost 4 bases and 5 bases, in that order; junction bases with no gene match: 5. The rearrangement joins TRBV9 to TRBJ2-5; 7 positions match TRBD1. Sequenced: peripheral blood. This TCR derives from a human donor in a cohort sampled during active COVID-19. The CDR3 region is CASSTDRAETQYF. Here the CDR3 DNA reads TGTGCCAGCAGCACCGACAGGGCGGAGACCCAGTACTTC.